This T cell receptor (beta chain) is from a study of immune evolution from preneoplasia to lung adenocarcinoma (dated by TCRdb to the early 2020s). Broadly, across the study: HLA loss of heterozygosity was found in approximately 7% of AIS, roughly 15% of MIA and under 40% of ADC lesions, and in no AAH lesions. The study combined immune gene expression, TCR sequencing and multiplex immunofluorescence to profile immune contexture across lung adenocarcinoma precursors and invasive adenocarcinoma. Resected precursor lesions (AAH, AIS, MIA) and invasive adenocarcinomas were each compared against paired morphologically normal lung tissue. The sample size was set by how many specimens were available, not by a prior power calculation. Whole exome sequencing and methylation data from the same cohort of nodules were integrated with the immune data. The overall cohort was made up of more than 40 patients with pulmonary nodules who had surgical resection. The TCR sequencing data were obtained from some 50 patients. According to the study, some 100 samples went through TCR sequencing. POLYSOLVER was used to infer Class I HLA alleles from exome data, and LOHHLA was used to detect allele-specific HLA loss. Findings and caveats that apply to the study as a whole: T cell clonality was highest in KRAS-mutant nodules compared with EGFR-mutant or double wild-type lesions. Clonality was highest in normal lung, while later-stage lesions appeared to have lower clonality but higher T cell density and diversity. The findings reflected association rather than direct causation, and larger cohorts with long-term follow-up and longitudinal biopsies were considered necessary. Normal lung had the highest top T cell clone frequencies, and these frequencies appeared to fall progressively from AAH through AIS, MIA and invasive adenocarcinoma. Because every patient came from Japan and China, how well the results apply to Western populations was uncertain.

The immunoSEQ hsTCRbeta Kit was used to sequence TCR beta CDR3 regions from DNA. Per the original workflow: The ImmunoSEQ Analyzer was used to analyse the TCR sequencing data. T cell clonality was calculated on productive rearrangements as 1 minus Pielou's evenness. T cell diversity was measured with the inverse Simpson index on productive templates. T cell density was expressed as TCR beta template counts normalized to usable DNA, with usable DNA estimated by amplifying and sequencing housekeeping genes. Two-sided Kruskal-Wallis tests were used to compare TCR metrics between histologic stages. TCRdb re-hosts the immuneACCESS table, in-frame sequences only. Its copies lack some clones; in the studies checked, an unresolved V gene accounts for under half of them, and the cause for the rest is not known. The V and J calls and clone size come from that table; D and trimming were worked out from the DNA. A total of 35,000 or so clones appear in this sample, 74% of them only once. The ten most abundant clones make up approximately 6.1% of the sample.

Patients underwent resection in Japan or China between about 2014 and 2017. Histologic diagnosis of each case was confirmed independently by two lung cancer pathologists on H&E slides. To enrich premalignant or tumor cells for nucleic acid extraction, macro-dissection was performed after pathologic assessment. The AllPrep DNA/RNA FFPE Kit was used to isolate DNA from FFPE tissue. For this clone: The antigen it binds to is not known. Base qualities are not at hand, and no much larger clone is one base apart.

Measured from the cysteine to the phenylalanine, the CDR3 is 14 residues long. CDR3 DNA is the only sequence kept; it has 42 bases, read in frame from the first base. According to the germline V gene (reference sequence), CDR1 reads SEHNR and CDR2 reads FQNEAQ. Here V drops 5 bases and J drops 2 bases, and the junction holds 5 bases not matched to any gene. The sequence derives from a person between 55 and 69 years old with lung adenocarcinoma. Material for sequencing was FFPE invasive lung adenocarcinoma tissue. According to the study, the label for this sample's cell subset or site signals: frankly invasive lung adenocarcinoma (ADC). The sequence is built from TRBV7-9 and TRBJ2-5, and 7 bases in between align with TRBD1. CDR3 reads: CASSPTGLQETQYF. The base sequence is TGTGCCAGCAGCCCGACAGGGCTTCAAGAGACCCAGTACTTC.